This T cell receptor beta chain was recovered during a study of graft-versus-host responses after intestinal transplantation (dated by TCRdb to about 2021). At the level of the whole study: The transplants that recipients received were multivisceral, liver-intestinal, or isolated intestinal. Anti-thymocyte globulin induction was given to all recipients, followed by maintenance tacrolimus and steroids for approximately 3 years. Bulk TCR-beta CDR3 sequencing was used to track graft-versus-host and host-versus-graft alloreactive T cell clones in the graft, circulation and bone marrow after intestinal transplantation. Alloreactive clones were identified by sequencing pre-transplant mixed lymphocyte reaction products and comparing them with unstimulated pre-transplant donor and recipient T cells. Of the 20 to 25 intestinal transplant recipients enrolled in the cohort, one of whom was a retransplant, 3 patients without pretransplant specimens were excluded. Donor T cell macrochimerism was defined as a peak of at least 4% donor T cells among recipient peripheral blood mononuclear cells. Samples from a few later patients were sequenced in-house on an Illumina MiSeq with MiXCR processing rather than by the commercial service.

The CDR3 starts with the cysteine, ends with the phenylalanine, and has 13 residues. The entry retains the CDR3 DNA only, 39 bases that are in frame from base 1. The germline V gene specifies KGHSH as CDR1 and LQKENI as CDR2. V gives up 3 bases and J gives up 2 bases, and the segment between their germline ends measures 8 bases. The sample's time point label is to be understood as: cells obtained before transplantation from donor or recipient. In the mixed lymphocyte reactions, some 200,000 CFSE-labeled pre-transplant responders were plated with some 200,000 irradiated violet-dye-labeled stimulators and cultured for six to seven days. Proliferating CD3+CD4+CFSE-low and CD3+CD8+CFSE-low responder cells were FACS-sorted on a BD Influx sorter after the mixed lymphocyte reaction. Preparation of the library involved the immunoSEQ multiplex PCR assay. For most patients, genomic DNA was isolated using the Qiagen DNeasy Blood and Tissue Kit and was shipped frozen to Adaptive Biotechnologies for TCR sequencing. For most patients, genomic DNA was subjected to high-throughput TCR-beta CDR3 sequencing by Adaptive Biotechnologies. As for how the authors treated the data: TCR sequencing data were retrieved from Adaptive's ImmunoSEQ software for some 19 patients, whereas a few other patients were processed with MiXCR and VDJtools. To correct CD4 versus CD8 sorting errors, any sequence found in both subsets at a frequency ratio below 5:1 was removed. CDR3 nucleotide sequences shared between donor and recipient were removed because the origin of such sequences could not be assigned. To be classed as alloreactive, a clone needed at least 2-fold expansion over unstimulated cells and a minimum CFSE-low frequency of 0.002% (template counts) or 0.001% (read counts). Mappable clones were those detected in sequenced pre-transplant spleen, lymph node, or MLR CFSE-low populations of the donor or recipient. Cumulative frequency of alloreactive clones was calculated as a percentage of all sequences weighted by copy number. As stored in TCRdb, this immuneACCESS dataset retains in-frame rearrangements with V and J assigned. A fraction of the clones does not appear; measured against another copy, unresolved V genes explain less than half of the discrepancy, and the remainder lacks a known reason. V and J calls and clone size are those listed in that table; D and trimming were worked out from the DNA. The sample table holds 15,000 to 20,000 clones, of which around two fifths were seen once. About 3.5% of the sample is in the top ten clones.

Remarks on this clone: No clone much larger than this one lies a single base away; base qualities are absent.

Summary of the overall study and its limitations: The conclusions were limited by the relatively low number and heterogeneity of the intestinal transplant patients. Peak levels of circulating GvH clones were associated with declines in HvG clones early after transplant. Patients with donor T cell macrochimerism had high GvH to HvG T cell clonal ratios in their allografts. GvH clones were detected in recipient bone marrow, and some appeared earlier in ileal mucosa or blood, consistent with an intestinal mucosal origin.

The clonotype originates from a human patient who received an intestinal transplant. Specimen: alloreactive CD8+ T cells from a mixed lymphocyte reaction culture, collected before intestinal transplant. The cell subset or site label, as the study defines it: CFSE-low proliferating T cells sorted from approximately 6-day pre-transplant mixed lymphocyte reaction (GvH or HvG direction). The chain is made from TRBV18 and TRBJ2-7; TRBD1 is a possible D gene, resting on 6 matching bases. The nucleotides read TGTGCCAGCTCACCGGACAGAGCCTACGAGCAGTACTTC. This yields the protein CASSPDRAYEQYF.